These T cell receptor beta chains were read from a single sample in a study of Graves' ophthalmopathy and Graves' hyperthyroidism. TCRdb reprocessed the multiplex PCR reads with MiXCR, giving one entry per CDR3 protein. The sample holds about 660,000 distinct CDR3 sequences, about two fifths seen once. The sequenced sample consisted of peripheral blood. These receptors were taken from an adult man with Graves' ophthalmopathy. Each CDR3 is given with its conserved first and last residue. Fields, in order: clone size, J gene, CDR3 length, V gene, D gene, CDR3 protein, CDR3 DNA. A D gene is named only where the DNA matches it firmly. Size tells how often a clone was seen (once, few, many) or the class of an expanded clone, and some rows leave it out.

abundance: NA; j_gene: TRBJ1-5; len: 14; v_gene: TRBV10-3; d_gene: NA; CDR3aa: CAISEGDGNQPQHF; CDR3nt: TGTGCCATCAGTGAAGGGGACGGGAATCAGCCCCAGCATTTT
abundance: NA; j_gene: TRBJ1-6; len: 15; v_gene: TRBV7-2; d_gene: TRBD1; CDR3aa: CASSLGDRAPSPLHF; CDR3nt: TGTGCCAGCAGCTTAGGGGACAGGGCCCCTTCACCCCTCCACTTT
abundance: NA; j_gene: TRBJ1-6; len: 17; v_gene: TRBV10-2; d_gene: TRBD1; CDR3aa: CASSESSTGAGNSPLHF; CDR3nt: TGCGCCAGCAGTGAGTCTTCGACAGGGGCTGGGAATTCACCCCTCCACTTT
abundance: NA; j_gene: TRBJ1-6; len: 14; v_gene: TRBV2; d_gene: TRBD1; CDR3aa: CASTGGQGNSPLHF; CDR3nt: TGTGCCAGCACGGGGGGACAGGGTAATTCACCCCTCCACTTT
abundance: once; j_gene: TRBJ2-7; len: 16; v_gene: TRBV6-1; d_gene: TRBD1; CDR3aa: CASSLSYRDRSGEQYF; CDR3nt: TGTGCCAGCAGTTTATCCTACCGGGACAGGTCTGGGGAGCAGTACTTC
abundance: many; j_gene: TRBJ1-6; len: 13; v_gene: TRBV9; d_gene: NA; CDR3aa: CASSVTENSPLHF; CDR3nt: TGTGCCAGCAGCGTAACAGAAAATTCACCCCTCCACTTT
abundance: NA; j_gene: TRBJ2-7; len: 15; v_gene: TRBV11-2; d_gene: NA; CDR3aa: CASRPLGGRRYEQYF; CDR3nt: TGTGCCAGCAGACCTCTTGGAGGGCGCCGCTACGAGCAGTACTTC
abundance: many; j_gene: TRBJ2-7; len: 16; v_gene: TRBV10-3; d_gene: NA; CDR3aa: CAISPKGQVSSYEQYF; CDR3nt: TGTGCCATCTCCCCTAAAGGCCAGGTGAGCTCCTACGAGCAGTACTTC
abundance: few; j_gene: TRBJ1-5; len: 15; v_gene: TRBV6-6; d_gene: NA; CDR3aa: CASSYQGYSNQPQHF; CDR3nt: TGTGCCAGCAGTTATCAGGGGTATAGCAATCAGCCCCAGCATTTT
abundance: NA; j_gene: TRBJ1-1; len: 12; v_gene: TRBV29-1; d_gene: NA; CDR3aa: CSVQSTDTEAFF; CDR3nt: TGCAGCGTTCAGTCGACAGACACTGAAGCTTTCTTT
abundance: few; j_gene: TRBJ1-2; len: 13; v_gene: TRBV6-1; d_gene: NA; CDR3aa: CASSLHMNYGYTF; CDR3nt: TGTGCCAGCAGCCTCCACATGAACTATGGCTACACCTTC
abundance: few; j_gene: TRBJ2-2; len: 16; v_gene: TRBV5-1; d_gene: TRBD1; CDR3aa: CASSLSTGGQNGELFF; CDR3nt: TGCGCCAGCAGCTTGTCGACAGGGGGCCAGAACGGGGAGCTGTTTTTT
abundance: many; j_gene: TRBJ1-5; len: 13; v_gene: TRBV5-5; d_gene: NA; CDR3aa: CASSPGWNQPQHF; CDR3nt: TGTGCCAGCAGCCCAGGTTGGAATCAGCCCCAGCATTTT
abundance: once; j_gene: TRBJ2-2; len: 15; v_gene: TRBV20-1; d_gene: TRBD1; CDR3aa: CSARSGQGNTGELFF; CDR3nt: TGCAGTGCTAGATCGGGACAGGGGAACACCGGGGAGCTGTTTTTT
abundance: NA; j_gene: TRBJ1-1; len: 14; v_gene: TRBV11-2; d_gene: NA; CDR3aa: CASSFTFGGGGAFF; CDR3nt: TGTGCCAGCAGCTTTACGTTCGGGGGAGGCGGGGCTTTCTTT
abundance: many; j_gene: TRBJ1-1; len: 15; v_gene: TRBV4-2; d_gene: NA; CDR3aa: CASSQEGGDADQAFF; CDR3nt: TGTGCCAGCAGCCAAGAAGGCGGAGACGCAGATCAAGCTTTCTTT
abundance: NA; j_gene: TRBJ2-7; len: 15; v_gene: TRBV19; d_gene: TRBD1; CDR3aa: CASSTPRTGRYEQYF; CDR3nt: TGTGCCAGTAGTACCCCGAGGACAGGGAGGTACGAGCAGTACTTC
abundance: NA; j_gene: TRBJ2-7; len: 12; v_gene: TRBV6-4; d_gene: NA; CDR3aa: CAQVGAVHEQYF; CDR3nt: TGTGCTCAGGTAGGAGCGGTCCACGAGCAGTACTTC
abundance: NA; j_gene: TRBJ2-6; len: 16; v_gene: TRBV6-6; d_gene: NA; CDR3aa: CASSIVEGSGANVLTF; CDR3nt: TGTGCCAGCAGTATTGTGGAGGGCTCTGGGGCCAACGTCCTGACTTTC
abundance: many; j_gene: TRBJ1-1; len: 13; v_gene: TRBV24-1; d_gene: NA; CDR3aa: CATSGSGRGEAFF; CDR3nt: TGTGCCACCAGTGGGTCAGGACGGGGGGAAGCTTTCTTT
abundance: many; j_gene: TRBJ1-6; len: 13; v_gene: TRBV19; d_gene: NA; CDR3aa: CASRQRGNSPLHF; CDR3nt: TGTGCCAGTAGGCAGCGGGGGAATTCACCCCTCCACTTT
abundance: few; j_gene: TRBJ2-2; len: 16; v_gene: TRBV20-1; d_gene: NA; CDR3aa: CSARDHKSGMTGELFF; CDR3nt: TGCAGTGCTAGAGATCACAAGAGTGGGATGACCGGGGAGCTGTTTTTT
abundance: many; j_gene: TRBJ1-2; len: 13; v_gene: TRBV9; d_gene: NA; CDR3aa: CASSVAATYGYTF; CDR3nt: TGTGCCAGCAGCGTAGCAGCTACCTATGGCTACACCTTC
abundance: NA; j_gene: TRBJ1-5; len: 13; v_gene: TRBV7-9; d_gene: NA; CDR3aa: CAWSVGVRQPQHF; CDR3nt: TGTGCCTGGAGTGTAGGCGTTCGTCAGCCCCAGCATTTT
abundance: many; j_gene: TRBJ2-7; len: 15; v_gene: TRBV2; d_gene: NA; CDR3aa: CASSEEETRTHEQYF; CDR3nt: TGTGCCAGCAGTGAAGAAGAGACTAGGACTCACGAGCAGTACTTC
abundance: once; j_gene: TRBJ1-4; len: 13; v_gene: TRBV7-2; d_gene: TRBD1; CDR3aa: CASRIDRGEKLFF; CDR3nt: TGTGCCAGCAGAATCGACAGGGGTGAAAAACTGTTTTTT
abundance: many; j_gene: TRBJ1-4; len: 15; v_gene: TRBV2; d_gene: NA; CDR3aa: CASRRVGTTNEKLFF; CDR3nt: TGTGCCAGCAGGAGGGTTGGGACAACTAATGAAAAACTGTTTTTT
abundance: few; j_gene: TRBJ1-4; len: 22; v_gene: TRBV15; d_gene: TRBD1; CDR3aa: CATSRDRARDRVDFSANEKLFF; CDR3nt: TGTGCCACCAGCAGAGATAGGGCGCGGGACAGGGTAGATTTTTCGGCTAATGAAAAACTGTTTTTT
abundance: NA; j_gene: TRBJ2-6; len: 14; v_gene: TRBV7-9; d_gene: NA; CDR3aa: CASSSFFGANVLTF; CDR3nt: TGTGCCAGCAGCTCTTTCTTTGGGGCCAACGTCCTGACTTTC
abundance: NA; j_gene: TRBJ2-1; len: 14; v_gene: TRBV29-1; d_gene: TRBD2; CDR3aa: CSVGLAGSCNEQFF; CDR3nt: TGCAGCGTAGGACTAGCGGGCTCCTGCAATGAGCAGTTCTTC
abundance: many; j_gene: TRBJ2-7; len: 15; v_gene: TRBV7-2; d_gene: TRBD2; CDR3aa: CASSFSSGSSYEQYF; CDR3nt: TGTGCCAGCAGCTTCAGTAGCGGGTCCTCCTACGAGCAGTACTTC
abundance: many; j_gene: TRBJ2-7; len: 15; v_gene: TRBV10-3; d_gene: TRBD1; CDR3aa: CAISTGVQNSYEQYF; CDR3nt: TGTGCCATCAGTACAGGGGTTCAGAACTCCTACGAGCAGTACTTC
abundance: few; j_gene: TRBJ2-5; len: 13; v_gene: TRBV7-3; d_gene: NA; CDR3aa: CASSQTREETQYF; CDR3nt: TGTGCCAGCAGCCAGACGAGAGAAGAGACCCAGTACTTC
abundance: NA; j_gene: TRBJ2-2; len: 17; v_gene: TRBV7-6; d_gene: TRBD2; CDR3aa: CASSRGLAGIYTGELLF; CDR3nt: TGTGCCAGCAGCAGAGGACTAGCGGGGATTTACACCGGGGAGCTGCTTTTT
abundance: few; j_gene: TRBJ2-2; len: 11; v_gene: TRBV6-5; d_gene: NA; CDR3aa: CASRMGGELFF; CDR3nt: TGTGCCAGCAGGATGGGCGGGGAGCTGTTTTTT
abundance: few; j_gene: TRBJ2-7; len: 13; v_gene: TRBV19; d_gene: NA; CDR3aa: CASSIQGTQEQYF; CDR3nt: TGTGCCAGTAGTATACAGGGAACGCAAGAGCAGTACTTC
abundance: NA; j_gene: TRBJ2-7; len: 17; v_gene: TRBV13; d_gene: TRBD1; CDR3aa: CASSLLPGQGWRHEQYF; CDR3nt: TGTGCCAGCAGCCTTCTCCCGGGACAGGGGTGGCGTCACGAGCAGTACTTC
abundance: once; j_gene: TRBJ2-6; len: 17; v_gene: TRBV7-6; d_gene: TRBD1; CDR3aa: CASSPRTGLTWANDLTF; CDR3nt: TGTGCCAGCAGCCCCCGGACAGGGTTAACTTGGGCCAACGACCTGACTTTC
abundance: once; j_gene: TRBJ2-5; len: 17; v_gene: TRBV15; d_gene: TRBD1; CDR3aa: CATSRDYGDRGQETQYF; CDR3nt: TGTGCCACCAGCAGAGATTATGGGGACAGGGGCCAAGAGACCCAGTACTTC
abundance: few; j_gene: TRBJ1-1; len: 13; v_gene: TRBV6-5; d_gene: NA; CDR3aa: CASCKSGDTEAFF; CDR3nt: TGTGCCAGCTGTAAGAGTGGGGACACTGAAGCTTTCTTT
abundance: NA; j_gene: TRBJ2-5; len: 14; v_gene: TRBV15; d_gene: NA; CDR3aa: CATEKAGKGETQYF; CDR3nt: TGTGCCACGGAAAAGGCAGGGAAGGGGGAGACCCAGTACTTC
abundance: many; j_gene: TRBJ2-7; len: 12; v_gene: TRBV10-3; d_gene: TRBD1; CDR3aa: CATGDSSYEQYF; CDR3nt: TGTGCCACCGGGGACAGCTCCTACGAGCAGTACTTC
abundance: NA; j_gene: TRBJ2-2; len: 14; v_gene: TRBV4-3; d_gene: NA; CDR3aa: CASSQDDQAAILFF; CDR3nt: TGCGCCAGCAGCCAAGATGACCAGGCCGCAATCCTGTTTTTT